Listed here is a single T cell receptor beta chain. Antigen specificity is unknown. Trimming shortened V by 1 base and J by 5 bases, and 13 bases separated the two germline ends. Germline V gives CDR1 SGHVS, CDR2 FNYEAQ. The CDR3 has 15 residues. This sample stems from a study of shared clonotypes between healthy human individuals. The study's findings and limits: Larger estimated richness was generally recorded for naive subsets relative to memory subsets.

Data came from immunoSEQ multiplex PCR; TCRdb stores just in-frame clones and leaves some out. The sample holds roughly 1,500,000 clones, 95% to 99% seen once. The material sequenced was naive CD4+ T cells sorted from blood. Subset reported: CD45RA+ positively selected. The TCR sequence derives from a man aged 25 to 40 in good health. The chain carries TRBV7-6 and TRBJ2-3; D possibly corresponds to TRBD2 (6 bases). This CDR3 reads CASSLGSLAQDTQYF. The CDR3 DNA is TGTGCCAGCAGCTTAGGCAGCCTAGCGCAAGATACGCAGTATTTT. Filled out from reference TRBV7-6 and TRBJ2-3, the complete variable domain reads GAGVSQSPRYKVTKRGQDVALRCDPISGHVSLYWYRQALGQGPEFLTYFNYEAQQDKSGLPNDRFSAERPEGSISTLTIQRTEQRDSAMYRCASSLGSLAQDTQYFGPGTRLTVL.